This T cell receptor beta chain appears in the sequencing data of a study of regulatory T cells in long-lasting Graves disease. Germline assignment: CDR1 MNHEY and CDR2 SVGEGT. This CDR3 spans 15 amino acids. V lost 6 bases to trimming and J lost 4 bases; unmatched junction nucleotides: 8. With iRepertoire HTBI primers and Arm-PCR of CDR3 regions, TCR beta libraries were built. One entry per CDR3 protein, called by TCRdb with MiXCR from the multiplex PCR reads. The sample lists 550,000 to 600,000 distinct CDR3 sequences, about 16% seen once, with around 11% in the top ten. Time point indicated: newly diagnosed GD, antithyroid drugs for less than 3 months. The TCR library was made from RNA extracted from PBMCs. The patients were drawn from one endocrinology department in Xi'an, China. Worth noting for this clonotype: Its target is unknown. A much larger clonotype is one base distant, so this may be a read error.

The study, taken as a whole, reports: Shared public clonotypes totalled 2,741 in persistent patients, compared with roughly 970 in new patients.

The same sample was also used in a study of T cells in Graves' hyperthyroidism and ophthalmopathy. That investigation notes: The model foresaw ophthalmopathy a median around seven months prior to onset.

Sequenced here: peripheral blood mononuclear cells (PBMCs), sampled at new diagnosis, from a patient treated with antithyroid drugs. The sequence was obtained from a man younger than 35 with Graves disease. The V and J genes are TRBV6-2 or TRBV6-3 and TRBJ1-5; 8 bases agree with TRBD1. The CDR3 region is CASSYAWTGNQPQHF. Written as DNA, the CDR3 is TGTGCCAGCAGCTATGCCTGGACAGGGAATCAGCCCCAGCATTTT.